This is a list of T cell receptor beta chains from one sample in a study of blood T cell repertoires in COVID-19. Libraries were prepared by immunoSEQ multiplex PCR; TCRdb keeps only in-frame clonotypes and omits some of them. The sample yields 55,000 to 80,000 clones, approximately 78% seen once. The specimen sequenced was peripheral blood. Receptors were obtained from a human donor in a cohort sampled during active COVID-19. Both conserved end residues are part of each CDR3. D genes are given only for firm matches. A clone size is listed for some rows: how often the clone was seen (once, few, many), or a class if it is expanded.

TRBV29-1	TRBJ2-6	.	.	TGCAGCGTTGAACTAACACAGGGTTCTGGGGCCAACGTCCTGACTTTC	CSVELTQGSGANVLTF
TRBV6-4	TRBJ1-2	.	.	TGTGCCAGCAGTGACCCCCCAGGGACTAACTATGGCTACACCTTC	CASSDPPGTNYGYTF
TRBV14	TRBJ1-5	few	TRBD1	TGTGCCAGCAGCCGGACAGGGGGCCACAATCAGCCCCAGCATTTT	CASSRTGGHNQPQHF
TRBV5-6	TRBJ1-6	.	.	TGTGCCAGCAGCTTGTTTACAGGGCCTTCACCCCTCCACTTT	CASSLFTGPSPLHF
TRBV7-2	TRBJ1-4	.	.	TGTGCCAGCAGCAGGGGTTATGGGCTCCCAGCCGAAAAACTGTTTTTT	CASSRGYGLPAEKLFF
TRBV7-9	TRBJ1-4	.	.	TGTGCCAGCAGCCAGGAATTTGGCGGGGGTGAAAAACTGTTTTTT	CASSQEFGGGEKLFF
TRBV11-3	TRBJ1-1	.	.	TGTGCCAGCAGCTTCACAGCGAACACTGAAGCTTTCTTT	CASSFTANTEAFF
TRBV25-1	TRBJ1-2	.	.	TGTGCCAGCAGGTCAGGTACAGGGCCCTATGGCTACACCTTC	CASRSGTGPYGYTF
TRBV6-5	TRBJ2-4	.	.	TGTGCCAGCTCCACAGAAAAAAACATTCAGTACTTC	CASSTEKNIQYF
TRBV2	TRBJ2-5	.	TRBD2	TGTGCCAGCATTCCCGGGGGGGCGTACCAAGAGACCCAGTACTTC	CASIPGGAYQETQYF
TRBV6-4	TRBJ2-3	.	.	TGTGCCAGCAGTGCGCCTAGGTTGGATACGCAGTATTTT	CASSAPRLDTQYF
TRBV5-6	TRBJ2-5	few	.	TGTGCCAGCAGCTTTAGAGAGACCCAGTACTTC	CASSFRETQYF
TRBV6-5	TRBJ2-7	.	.	TGTGCCAGCAGCGCGCTCGACAGATCCTACGAGCAGTACTTC	CASSALDRSYEQYF
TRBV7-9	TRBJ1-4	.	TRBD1	TGTGCCAGCGGCCCGACATCAGGGGGCTGGTGGGAAAAACTGTTTTTT	CASGPTSGGWWEKLFF
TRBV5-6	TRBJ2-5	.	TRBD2	TGTGCCAGCAGCTTTTGGACTAGCGGGGGGGCTGAGACCCAGTACTTC	CASSFWTSGGAETQYF
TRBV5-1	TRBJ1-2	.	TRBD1	TGCGCCAGCAGCGCACCCGGGACAGGGGTGGGAAACTATGGCTACACCTTC	CASSAPGTGVGNYGYTF
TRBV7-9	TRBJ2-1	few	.	TGTGCCAGCAGCTTGGCTCTTCTAGCCATGGAGCAGTTCTTC	CASSLALLAMEQFF
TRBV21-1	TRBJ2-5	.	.	TGTGCCAGCAGCAATCCGACAGCCAAGAGGGAGACCCAGTACTTC	CASSNPTAKRETQYF
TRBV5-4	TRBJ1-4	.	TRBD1	TGTGCCAGCAGCACGACAGGGGATCTAAACGGGAAACTGTTTTTT	CASSTTGDLNGKLFF
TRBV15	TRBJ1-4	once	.	TGTGCCACCAGCAGAAAAGCCGGGGGGAATAATGAAAAACTGTTTTTT	CATSRKAGGNNEKLFF
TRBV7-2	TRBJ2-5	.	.	TGTGCCAGCAGCCCCGGGATTGTAAGAGAGACCCAGTACTTC	CASSPGIVRETQYF
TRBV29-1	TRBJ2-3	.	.	TGCAGCGTAGAGGGGGGGATGGATACGCAGTATTTT	CSVEGGMDTQYF
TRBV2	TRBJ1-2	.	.	TGTGCCAGCAGTGAAAAGGCAGGGGTCTATGGCTACACCTTC	CASSEKAGVYGYTF
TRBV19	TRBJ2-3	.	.	TGTGCCAGTAGTAAGGAACAGCGGCGCACAGATACGCAGTATTTT	CASSKEQRRTDTQYF
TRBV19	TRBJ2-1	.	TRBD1	TGTGCCAGTAGTATAGAGGGGCTCACAGGGGGTCGTGAGCAGTTCTTC	CASSIEGLTGGREQFF
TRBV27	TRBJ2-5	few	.	TGTGCCAGCAGCGAGAGAGGTGAGACCCAGTACTTC	CASSERGETQYF
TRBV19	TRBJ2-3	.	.	TGTGCCAGTGGCAATACGCAGTATTTT	CASGNTQYF
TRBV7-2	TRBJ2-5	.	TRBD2	TGTGCCAGCAGCTCAACACTAGCGGGGCCATGGGAGACCCAGTACTTC	CASSSTLAGPWETQYF
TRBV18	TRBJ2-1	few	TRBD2	TGTGCCAGCTCACCCCGACTAGCGGGGGTTTACAATGAGCAGTTCTTC	CASSPRLAGVYNEQFF
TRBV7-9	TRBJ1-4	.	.	TGTGCCAGCAGCTCGTCGGATAGGGGAAAACTGTTTTTT	CASSSSDRGKLFF
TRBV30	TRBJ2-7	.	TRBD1	TGTGCCTGGAGGGGGGACAGGGGTAAAGACGAGCAGTACTTC	CAWRGDRGKDEQYF
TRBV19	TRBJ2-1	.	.	TGTGCCAGTATGGGGGGTCCGTACAATGAGCAGTTCTTC	CASMGGPYNEQFF
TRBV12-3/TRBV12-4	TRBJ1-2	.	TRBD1	TGTGCCAGCAGTTTAGAAGGGGGCGGCTACACCTTC	CASSLEGGGYTF
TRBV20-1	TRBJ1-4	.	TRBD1	TGCAGTGCTAGTCACGCGACAGGGGATTGGTGGGCTAATGAAAAACTGTTTTTT	CSASHATGDWWANEKLFF
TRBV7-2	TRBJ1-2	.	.	TGTGCCAGTACGAGCGGGTTGATCAACTATGGCTACACCTTC	CASTSGLINYGYTF
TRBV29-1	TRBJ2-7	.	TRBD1	TGCAGCGTTGAGTGGGACAGCCACGAGCAGTACTTC	CSVEWDSHEQYF
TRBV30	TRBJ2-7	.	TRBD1	TGTGCCTGGGGGTCCGGGACAGGGCCCTACGAGCAGTACTTC	CAWGSGTGPYEQYF
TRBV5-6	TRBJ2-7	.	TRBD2	TGTGCCAGCAGGAGCGGGGCCGCCTACGAGCAGTACTTC	CASRSGAAYEQYF